These T cell receptor beta chains were read from a single sample in a study of blood T cell repertoires in COVID-19. Sequenced by immunoSEQ multiplex PCR; TCRdb stores in-frame clones only, minus some. The table has roughly 49,000 clones, 85% to 90% seen once. The source material was peripheral blood. These receptors originate from an elderly man with active COVID-19. The CDR3 runs from the conserved cysteine through the conserved F or W. A D gene is named only where the DNA matches it firmly. Clone size is shown for a subset of rows, as once, few, many or a class of expanded clone.

length	D	V	J	size	DNA	CDR3
15	TRBD1	TRBV5-1	TRBJ2-2	once	TGCGCCAGCAGCTCGCGACAGGGAAACACCGGGGAGCTGTTTTTT	CASSSRQGNTGELFF
16	NA	TRBV6-6	TRBJ2-5	NA	TGTGCCAGCAGCCTACCCAAGGCTAGCGCCCCCGGGACCCAGTACTTC	CASSLPKASAPGTQYF
14	TRBD2	TRBV5-4	TRBJ2-3	NA	TGTGCCAGCGCCACGGGAGGTAGGACAGATACGCAGTATTTT	CASATGGRTDTQYF
14	TRBD1	TRBV5-1	TRBJ1-1	NA	TGCGCCAGCAGCTGGGACAGGTCGAACACTGAAGCTTTCTTT	CASSWDRSNTEAFF
14	TRBD1	TRBV18	TRBJ2-1	NA	TGTGCCAGCTCACCACGGACAGGGGTTTTTGAGCAGTTCTTC	CASSPRTGVFEQFF
15	NA	TRBV6-5	TRBJ1-4	NA	TGTGCCAGCGGACTACCGGGACGGGAGAATGAAAAACTGTTTTTT	CASGLPGRENEKLFF
13	NA	TRBV5-5	TRBJ2-2	NA	TGTGCCAGCAGCCCCCAGGGGTTGGGGGAGCTGTTTTTT	CASSPQGLGELFF
14	TRBD1	TRBV24-1	TRBJ1-1	NA	TGTGCCACCAGGGGACAGGCCGGCGACACTGAAGCTTTCTTT	CATRGQAGDTEAFF
17	TRBD2	TRBV27	TRBJ2-7	NA	TGTGCCAGCAGTTCCCACCTGGGGTTAGCGGGAAGGTACGAGCAGTACTTC	CASSSHLGLAGRYEQYF
15	NA	TRBV3-1/TRBV3-2	TRBJ1-2	NA	TGTGCCAGCAGCCAAGAGGGGGGAACAGACTATGGCTACACCTTC	CASSQEGGTDYGYTF
14	TRBD2	TRBV2	TRBJ2-1	NA	TGTGCCAGCGGGACTAGCGGGAGTCTAGGTGAGCAGTTCTTC	CASGTSGSLGEQFF
14	NA	TRBV7-3	TRBJ2-3	NA	TGTGCCAGCAGCCCCCCGGGGGATCTGGATACGCAGTATTTT	CASSPPGDLDTQYF
15	NA	TRBV27	TRBJ1-5	NA	TGTGCCAGCAGTTTGAGGAGGGACCAGGGTCAGCCCCAGCATTTT	CASSLRRDQGQPQHF